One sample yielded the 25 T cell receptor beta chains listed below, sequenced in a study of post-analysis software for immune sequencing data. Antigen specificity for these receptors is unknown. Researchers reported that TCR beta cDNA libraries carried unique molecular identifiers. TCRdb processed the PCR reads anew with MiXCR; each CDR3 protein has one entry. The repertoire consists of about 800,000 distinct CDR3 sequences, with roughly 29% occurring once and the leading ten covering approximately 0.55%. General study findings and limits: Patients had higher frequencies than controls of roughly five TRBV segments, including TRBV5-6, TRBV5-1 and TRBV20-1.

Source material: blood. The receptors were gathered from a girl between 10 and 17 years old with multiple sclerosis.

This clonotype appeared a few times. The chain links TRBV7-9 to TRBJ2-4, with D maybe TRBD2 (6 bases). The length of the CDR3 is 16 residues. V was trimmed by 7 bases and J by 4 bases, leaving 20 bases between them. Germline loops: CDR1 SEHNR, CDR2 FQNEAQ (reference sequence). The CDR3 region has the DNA TGTGCCAGCACCCCCATGCGCCGGGGGATAAAAAACATTCAGTACTTC. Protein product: CASTPMRRGIKNIQYF.

CDR3 amino acids: CASDGGRGSYGYTF. CDR3 nucleotides: TGTGCCAGCGACGGGGGACGGGGATCCTATGGCTACACCTTC. The chain has TRBV28 and TRBJ1-2; possible D gene TRBD1, 5 bases. The germline gives CDR1 MDHEN, CDR2 SYDVKM. The CDR3 length is 14 residues. Trimming shortened V by 8 bases and J by 4 bases, and 17 bases separated the two germline ends.

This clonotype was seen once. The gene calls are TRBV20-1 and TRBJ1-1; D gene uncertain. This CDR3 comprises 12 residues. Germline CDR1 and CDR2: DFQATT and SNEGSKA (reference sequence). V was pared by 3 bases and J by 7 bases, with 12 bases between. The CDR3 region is CSASEQNLEAFF. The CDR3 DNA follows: TGCAGTGCTAGCGAACAAAACCTTGAAGCTTTCTTT.

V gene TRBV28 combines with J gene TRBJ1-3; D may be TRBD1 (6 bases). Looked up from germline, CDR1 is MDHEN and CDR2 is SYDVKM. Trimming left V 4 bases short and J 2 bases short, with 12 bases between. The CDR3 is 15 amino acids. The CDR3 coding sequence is TGTGCCAGCAGTTACTACAGGGAGACTGGAAACACCATATATTTT. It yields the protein CASSYYRETGNTIYF.

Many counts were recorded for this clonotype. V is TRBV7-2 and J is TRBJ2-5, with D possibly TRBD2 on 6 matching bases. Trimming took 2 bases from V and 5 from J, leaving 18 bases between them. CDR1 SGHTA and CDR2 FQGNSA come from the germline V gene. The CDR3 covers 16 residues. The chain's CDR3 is CASSLISAGLTETQYF. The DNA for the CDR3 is TGTGCCAGCAGCTTAATATCGGCGGGATTAACGGAGACCCAGTACTTC.

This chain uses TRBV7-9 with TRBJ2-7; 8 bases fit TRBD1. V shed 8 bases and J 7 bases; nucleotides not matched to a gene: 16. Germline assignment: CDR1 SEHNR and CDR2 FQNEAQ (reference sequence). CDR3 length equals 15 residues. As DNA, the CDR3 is TGTGCCAGCGTAGCAGGGGGCGTCCCCTACAATGAGCAGTACTTC. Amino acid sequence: CASVAGGVPYNEQYF.

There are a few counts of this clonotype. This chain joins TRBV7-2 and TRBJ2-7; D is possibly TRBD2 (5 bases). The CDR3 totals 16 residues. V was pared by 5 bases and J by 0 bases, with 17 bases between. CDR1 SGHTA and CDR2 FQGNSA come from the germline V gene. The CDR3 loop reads CASSPTRGLLSYEQYF. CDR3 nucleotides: TGTGCCAGCAGCCCTACCCGGGGTCTACTCTCCTACGAGCAGTACTTC.

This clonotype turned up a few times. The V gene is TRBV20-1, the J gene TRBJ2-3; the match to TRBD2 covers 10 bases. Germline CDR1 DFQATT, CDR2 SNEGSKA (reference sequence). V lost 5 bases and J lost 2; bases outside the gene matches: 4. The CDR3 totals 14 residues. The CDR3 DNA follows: TGCAGTGCTCCGGGACTAGCGTACACAGATACGCAGTATTTT. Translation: CSAPGLAYTDTQYF.

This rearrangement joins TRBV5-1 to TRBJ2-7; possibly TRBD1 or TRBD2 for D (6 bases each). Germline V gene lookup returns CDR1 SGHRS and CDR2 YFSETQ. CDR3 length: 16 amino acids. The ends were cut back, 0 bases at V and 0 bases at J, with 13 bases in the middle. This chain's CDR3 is CASSLARGLSSYEQYF. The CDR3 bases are TGCGCCAGCAGCTTGGCCCGGGGGCTTAGCTCCTACGAGCAGTACTTC.

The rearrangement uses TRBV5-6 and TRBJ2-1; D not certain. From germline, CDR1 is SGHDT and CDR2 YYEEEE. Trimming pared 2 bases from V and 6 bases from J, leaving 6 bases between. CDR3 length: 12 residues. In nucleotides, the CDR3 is TGTGCCAGCAGCTTTCTTGCCAATGAGCAGTTCTTC. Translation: CASSFLANEQFF.

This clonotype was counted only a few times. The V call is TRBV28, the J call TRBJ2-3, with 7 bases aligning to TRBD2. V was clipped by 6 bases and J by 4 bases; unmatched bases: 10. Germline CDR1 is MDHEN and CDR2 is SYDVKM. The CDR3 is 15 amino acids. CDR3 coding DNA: TGTGCCAGCAGGATTCGGCGGGAGATCCCAGATACGCAGTATTTT. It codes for CASRIRREIPDTQYF.

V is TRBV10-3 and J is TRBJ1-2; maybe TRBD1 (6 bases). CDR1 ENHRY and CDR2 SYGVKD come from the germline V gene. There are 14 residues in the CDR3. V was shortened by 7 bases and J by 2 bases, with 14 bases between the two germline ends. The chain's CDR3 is CAITTGIGNYGYTF. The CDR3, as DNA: TGTGCCATCACGACAGGTATCGGGAACTATGGCTACACCTTC.

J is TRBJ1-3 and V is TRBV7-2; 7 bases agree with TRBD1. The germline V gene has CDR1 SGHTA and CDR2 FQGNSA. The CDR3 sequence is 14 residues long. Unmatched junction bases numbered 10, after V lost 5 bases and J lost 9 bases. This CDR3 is CASSRSAGGGTIYF. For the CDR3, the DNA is TGTGCCAGCAGCCGAAGCGCAGGGGGGGGCACCATATATTTT.

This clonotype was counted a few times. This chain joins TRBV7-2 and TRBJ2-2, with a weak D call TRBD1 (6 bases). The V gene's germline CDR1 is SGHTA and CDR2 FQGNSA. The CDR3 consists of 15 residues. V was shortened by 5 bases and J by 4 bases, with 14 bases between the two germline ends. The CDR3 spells CASSPHPGVTGELFF. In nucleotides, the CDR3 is TGTGCCAGCAGCCCACACCCAGGGGTCACCGGGGAGCTGTTTTTT.

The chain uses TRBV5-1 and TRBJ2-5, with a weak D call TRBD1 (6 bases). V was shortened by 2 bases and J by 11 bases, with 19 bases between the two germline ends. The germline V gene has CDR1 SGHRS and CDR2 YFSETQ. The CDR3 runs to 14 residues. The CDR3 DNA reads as TGCGCCAGCAGCTTAGCAGGGGTCGACAATGAGCAGTACTTC. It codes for CASSLAGVDNEQYF.

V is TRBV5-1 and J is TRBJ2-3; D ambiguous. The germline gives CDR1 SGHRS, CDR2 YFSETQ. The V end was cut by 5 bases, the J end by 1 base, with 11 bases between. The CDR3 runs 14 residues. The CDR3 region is CASSPLPGTDTQYF. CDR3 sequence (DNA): TGCGCCAGCAGTCCTCTTCCTGGCACAGATACGCAGTATTTT.

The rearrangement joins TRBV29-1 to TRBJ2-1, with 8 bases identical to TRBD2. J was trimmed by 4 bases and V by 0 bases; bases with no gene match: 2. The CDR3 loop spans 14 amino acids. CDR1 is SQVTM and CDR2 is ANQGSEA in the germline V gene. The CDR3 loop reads CSVEDRGGYNEQFF. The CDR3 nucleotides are TGCAGCGTTGAAGATCGGGGGGGATACAATGAGCAGTTCTTC.

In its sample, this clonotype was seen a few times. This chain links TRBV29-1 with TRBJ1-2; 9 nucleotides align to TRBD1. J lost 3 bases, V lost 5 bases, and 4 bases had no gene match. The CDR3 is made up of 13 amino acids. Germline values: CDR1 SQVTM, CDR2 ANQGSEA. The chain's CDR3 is CSVTRQGDYGYTF. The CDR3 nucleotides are TGCAGCGTTACACGACAGGGGGACTATGGCTACACCTTC.

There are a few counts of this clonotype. Here the CDR3 reads CASGAGGHNEQFF. The CDR3 DNA follows: TGCGCCAGCGGGGCGGGAGGTCACAATGAGCAGTTCTTC. The chain links TRBV10-2 to TRBJ2-1, with TRBD2 matching over 8 bases. With 8 bases clipped from V and 5 bases from J, the junction kept 5 bases outside the gene matches. Germline-derived CDR1 and CDR2 are WSHSY and SAAADI. The CDR3 sequence is 13 residues long.

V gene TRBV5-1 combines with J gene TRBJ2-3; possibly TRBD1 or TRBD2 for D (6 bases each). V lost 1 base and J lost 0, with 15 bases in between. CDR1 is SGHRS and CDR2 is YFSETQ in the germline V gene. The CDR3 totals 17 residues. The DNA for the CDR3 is TGCGCCAGCAGCTTGTCTGTGGGGGGCTCTAGCACAGATACGCAGTATTTT. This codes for CASSLSVGGSSTDTQYF.

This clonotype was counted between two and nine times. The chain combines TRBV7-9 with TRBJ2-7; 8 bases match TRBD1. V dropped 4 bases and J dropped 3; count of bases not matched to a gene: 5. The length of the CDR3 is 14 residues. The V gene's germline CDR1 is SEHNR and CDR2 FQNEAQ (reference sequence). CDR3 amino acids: CASSSDRGFYEQYF. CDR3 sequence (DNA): TGTGCCAGCAGCTCCGACAGGGGCTTCTACGAGCAGTACTTC. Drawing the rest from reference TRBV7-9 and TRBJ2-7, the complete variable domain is DTGVSQNPRHKITKRGQNVTFRCDPISEHNRLYWYRQTLGQGPEFLTYFQNEAQLEKSRLLSDRFSAERPKGSFSTLEIQRTEQGDSAMYLCASSSDRGFYEQYFGPGTRLTVT.

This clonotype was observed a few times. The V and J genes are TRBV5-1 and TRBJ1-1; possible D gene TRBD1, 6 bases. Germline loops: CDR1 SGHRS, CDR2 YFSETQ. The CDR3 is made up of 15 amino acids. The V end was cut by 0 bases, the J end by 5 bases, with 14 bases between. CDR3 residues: CASSLERGAQTEAFF. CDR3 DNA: TGCGCCAGCAGCTTGGAGCGGGGGGCACAGACTGAAGCTTTCTTT.

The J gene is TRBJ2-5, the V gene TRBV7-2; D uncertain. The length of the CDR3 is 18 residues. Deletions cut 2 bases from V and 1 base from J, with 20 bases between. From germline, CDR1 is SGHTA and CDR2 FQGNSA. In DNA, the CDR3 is TGTGCCAGCAGCTTATTCCGTGCCATTAGGAGACCCCAAGAGACCCAGTACTTC. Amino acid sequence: CASSLFRAIRRPQETQYF. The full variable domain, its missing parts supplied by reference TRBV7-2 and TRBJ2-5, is GAGVSQSPSNKVTEKGKDVELRCDPISGHTALYWYRQSLGQGLEFLIYFQGNSAPDKSGLPSDRFSAERTGGSVSTLTIQRTQQEDSAVYLCASSLFRAIRRPQETQYFGPGTRLLVL.

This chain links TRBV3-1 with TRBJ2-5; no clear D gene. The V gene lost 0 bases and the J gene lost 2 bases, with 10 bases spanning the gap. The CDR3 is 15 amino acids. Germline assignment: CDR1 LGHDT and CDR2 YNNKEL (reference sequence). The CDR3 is CASSQDLSSQETQYF. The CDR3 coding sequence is TGTGCCAGCAGCCAAGATCTTAGCTCACAAGAGACCCAGTACTTC.

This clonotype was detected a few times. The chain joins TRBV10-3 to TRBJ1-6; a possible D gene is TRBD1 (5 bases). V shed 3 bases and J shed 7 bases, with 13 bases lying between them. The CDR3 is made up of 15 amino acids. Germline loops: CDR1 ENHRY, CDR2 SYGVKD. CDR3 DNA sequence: TGTGCCATCAGTGATACGGCAGGGCGCAATTCACCCCTCCACTTT. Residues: CAISDTAGRNSPLHF.